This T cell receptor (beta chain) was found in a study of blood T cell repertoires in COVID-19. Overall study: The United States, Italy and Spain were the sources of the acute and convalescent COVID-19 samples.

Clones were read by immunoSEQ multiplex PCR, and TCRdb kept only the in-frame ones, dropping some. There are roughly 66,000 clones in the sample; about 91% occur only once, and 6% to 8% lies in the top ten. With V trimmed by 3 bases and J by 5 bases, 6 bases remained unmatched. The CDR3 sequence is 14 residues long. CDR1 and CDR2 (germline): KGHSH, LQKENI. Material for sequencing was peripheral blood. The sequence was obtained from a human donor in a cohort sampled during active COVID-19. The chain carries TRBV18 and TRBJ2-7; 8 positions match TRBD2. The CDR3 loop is CASSPSGERDEQYF. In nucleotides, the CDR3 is TGTGCCAGCTCACCTAGCGGGGAGAGGGACGAGCAGTACTTC. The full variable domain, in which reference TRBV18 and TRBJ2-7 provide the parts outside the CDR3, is NAGVMQNPRHLVRRRGQEARLRCSPMKGHSHVYWYRQLPEEGLKFMVYLQKENIIDESGMPKERFSAEFPKEGPSILRIQQVVRGDSAAYFCASSPSGERDEQYFGPGTRLTVT.